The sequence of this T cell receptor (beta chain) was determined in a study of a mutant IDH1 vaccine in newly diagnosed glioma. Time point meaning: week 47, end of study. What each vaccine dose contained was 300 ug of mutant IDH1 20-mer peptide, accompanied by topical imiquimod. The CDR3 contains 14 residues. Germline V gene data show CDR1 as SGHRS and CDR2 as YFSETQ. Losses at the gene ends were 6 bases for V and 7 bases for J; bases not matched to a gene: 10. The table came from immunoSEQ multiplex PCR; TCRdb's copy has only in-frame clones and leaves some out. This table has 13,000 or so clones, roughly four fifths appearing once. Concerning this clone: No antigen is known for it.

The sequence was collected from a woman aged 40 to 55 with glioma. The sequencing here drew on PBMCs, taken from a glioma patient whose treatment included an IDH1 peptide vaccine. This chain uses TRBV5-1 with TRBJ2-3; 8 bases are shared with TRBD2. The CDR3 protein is CASNMGLDVNTQYF. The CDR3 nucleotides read TGCGCCAGCAACATGGGACTAGACGTAAATACGCAGTATTTT. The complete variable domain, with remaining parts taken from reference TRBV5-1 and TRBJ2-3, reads KAGVTQTPRYLIKTRGQQVTLSCSPISGHRSVSWYQQTPGQGLQFLFEYFSETQRNKGNFPGRFSGRQFSNSRSEMNVSTLELGDSALYLCASNMGLDVNTQYFGPGTRLTVL.